This T cell receptor beta chain was profiled in a study of Ad26.COV2.S vaccination and SARS-CoV-2 variants. Background on the study: The trial was COV1001 and the donor's arm was Ad26.COV2.S.

The treatment denotes: about 20 received Ad26.COV2.S at low or high dose, single or two shots; 5 received placebo; per-sample allocation not given. Sampling occurred on day 63 after the first vaccine or placebo injection. This CDR3 contains 12 residues. Germline V gene data show CDR1 as MNHEY and CDR2 as SMNVEV (reference sequence). With 6 bases removed from V and 5 bases from J, the gap between germline ends came to 10 bases. The table came from immunoSEQ multiplex PCR; TCRdb's copy has only in-frame clones and leaves some out. The table has about 280,000 clones, about 87% seen once; the top ten hold about 3.1%. Findings of the study overall: People given the vaccine had a wider spike-specific TCR breadth than placebo recipients did.

Of note for this clone: Its antigen remains unidentified. Other DNA variants within this sample encode the same CDR3.

The starting material was peripheral blood, obtained in a trial of Ad26.COV2.S vaccine versus placebo. This TCR derives from a person between 18 and 65 years old who received the Ad26.COV2.S COVID-19 vaccine or a placebo. This sequence joins TRBV27 and TRBJ1-1; D unclear. The CDR3 DNA is TGTGCCAGCAGAGAGGGTGGTACTGAAGCTTTCTTT. Protein product: CASREGGTEAFF.